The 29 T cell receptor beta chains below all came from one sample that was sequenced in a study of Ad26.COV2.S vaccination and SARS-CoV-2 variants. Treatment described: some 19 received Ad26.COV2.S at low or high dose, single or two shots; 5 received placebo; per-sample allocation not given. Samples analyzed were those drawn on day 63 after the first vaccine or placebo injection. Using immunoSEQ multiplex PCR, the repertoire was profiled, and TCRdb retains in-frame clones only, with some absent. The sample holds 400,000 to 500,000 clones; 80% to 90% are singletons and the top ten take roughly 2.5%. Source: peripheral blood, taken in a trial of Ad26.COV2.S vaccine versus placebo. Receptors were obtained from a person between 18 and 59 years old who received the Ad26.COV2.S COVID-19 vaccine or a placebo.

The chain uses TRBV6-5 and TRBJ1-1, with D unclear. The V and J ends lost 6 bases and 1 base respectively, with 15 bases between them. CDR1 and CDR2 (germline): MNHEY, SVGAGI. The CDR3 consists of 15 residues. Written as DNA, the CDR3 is TGTGCCAGCAGAAAACGAGGGATACCGAACACTGAAGCTTTCTTT. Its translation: CASRKRGIPNTEAFF.

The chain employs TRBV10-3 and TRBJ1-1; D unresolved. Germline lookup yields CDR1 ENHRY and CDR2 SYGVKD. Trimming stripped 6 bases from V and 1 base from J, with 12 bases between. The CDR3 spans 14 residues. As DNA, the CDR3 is TGTGCCATCAGCGATGGACGGGAGAACACTGAAGCTTTCTTT. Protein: CAISDGRENTEAFF.

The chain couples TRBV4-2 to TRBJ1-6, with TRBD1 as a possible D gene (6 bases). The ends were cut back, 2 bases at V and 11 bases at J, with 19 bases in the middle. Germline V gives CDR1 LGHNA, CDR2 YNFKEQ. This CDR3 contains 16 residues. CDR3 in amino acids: CASSQRVGQGYPPLHF. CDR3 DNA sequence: TGTGCCAGCAGCCAACGAGTGGGGCAGGGGTATCCACCCCTCCACTTT.

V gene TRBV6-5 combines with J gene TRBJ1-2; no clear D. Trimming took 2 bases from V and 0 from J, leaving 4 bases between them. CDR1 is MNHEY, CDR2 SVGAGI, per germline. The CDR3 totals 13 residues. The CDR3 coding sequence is TGTGCCAGCAGTTACGACCCTAACTATGGCTACACCTTC. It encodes CASSYDPNYGYTF.

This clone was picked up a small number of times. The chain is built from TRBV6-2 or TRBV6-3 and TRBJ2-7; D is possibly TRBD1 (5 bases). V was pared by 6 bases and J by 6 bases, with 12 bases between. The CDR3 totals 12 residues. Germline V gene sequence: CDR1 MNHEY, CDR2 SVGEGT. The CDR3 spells CASSPGPREQYV. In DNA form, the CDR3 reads TGTGCCAGCAGCCCAGGGCCTCGCGAGCAGTACGTC.

This CDR3 is CASSPHHPSSYEQYF. CDR3 bases: TGTGCCAGCAGTCCCCATCACCCGAGCTCCTACGAGCAGTACTTC. The V and J genes are TRBV28 and TRBJ2-7; D gene ambiguous. This CDR3 comprises 15 residues. In germline, CDR1 is MDHEN, CDR2 SYDVKM. Trimming pared 5 bases from V and 0 bases from J, leaving 14 bases between.

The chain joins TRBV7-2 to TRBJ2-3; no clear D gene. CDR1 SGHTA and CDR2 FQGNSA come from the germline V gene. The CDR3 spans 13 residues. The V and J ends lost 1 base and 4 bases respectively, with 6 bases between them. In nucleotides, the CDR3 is TGTGCCAGCAGCTTAGAGGTATCAGATACGCAGTATTTT. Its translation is CASSLEVSDTQYF.

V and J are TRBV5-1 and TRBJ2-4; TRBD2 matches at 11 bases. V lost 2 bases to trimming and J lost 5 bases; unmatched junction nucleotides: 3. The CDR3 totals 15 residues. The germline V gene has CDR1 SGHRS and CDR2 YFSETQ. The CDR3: CASSFLAGGENIQYF. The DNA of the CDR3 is TGCGCCAGCAGCTTTCTAGCGGGAGGCGAAAACATTCAGTACTTC.

Written as DNA, the CDR3 is TGCAGTGCTAGTCTCAGCCGTGCTTATGGCTACACCTTC. Its translation is CSASLSRAYGYTF. This sequence joins TRBV20-1 and TRBJ1-2; unclear D gene. The germline V gene has CDR1 DFQATT and CDR2 SNEGSKA (reference sequence). The CDR3 extends over 13 amino acids. V was shortened by 3 bases and J by 5 bases, with 13 bases between the two germline ends.

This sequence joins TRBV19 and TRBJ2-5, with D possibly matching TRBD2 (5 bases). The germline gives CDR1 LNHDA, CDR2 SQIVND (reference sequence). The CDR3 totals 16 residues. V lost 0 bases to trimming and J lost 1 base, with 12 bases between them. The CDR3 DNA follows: TGTGCCAGTAGTATAGAGAGAGGGAGAGGCCAAGAGACCCAGTACTTC. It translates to CASSIERGRGQETQYF.

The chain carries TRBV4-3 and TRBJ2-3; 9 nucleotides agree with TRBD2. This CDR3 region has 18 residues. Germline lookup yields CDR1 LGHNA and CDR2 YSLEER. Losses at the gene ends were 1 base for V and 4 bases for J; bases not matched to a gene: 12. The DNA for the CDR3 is TGCGCCAGCAGCCAAGGTTTTGGGGGCGGGGGGGCAGCAGATACGCAGTATTTT. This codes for CASSQGFGGGGAADTQYF.

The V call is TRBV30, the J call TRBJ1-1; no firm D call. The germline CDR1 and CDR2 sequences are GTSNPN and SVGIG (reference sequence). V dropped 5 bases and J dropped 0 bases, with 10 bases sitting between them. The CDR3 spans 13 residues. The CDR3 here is CAWSTAMNTEAFF. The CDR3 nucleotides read TGTGCCTGGTCGACGGCGATGAACACTGAAGCTTTCTTT.

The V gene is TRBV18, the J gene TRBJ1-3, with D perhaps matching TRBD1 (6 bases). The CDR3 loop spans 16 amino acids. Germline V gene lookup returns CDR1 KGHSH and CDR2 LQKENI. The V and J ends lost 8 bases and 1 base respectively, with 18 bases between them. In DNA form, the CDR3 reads TGTGCCAGCACCCGTGGGGGGGCTGCATCTGGAAACACCATATATTTT. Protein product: CASTRGGAASGNTIYF. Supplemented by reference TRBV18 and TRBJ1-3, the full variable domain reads NAGVMQNPRHLVRRRGQEARLRCSPMKGHSHVYWYRQLPEEGLKFMVYLQKENIIDESGMPKERFSAEFPKEGPSILRIQQVVRGDSAAYFCASTRGGAASGNTIYFGEGSWLTVV.

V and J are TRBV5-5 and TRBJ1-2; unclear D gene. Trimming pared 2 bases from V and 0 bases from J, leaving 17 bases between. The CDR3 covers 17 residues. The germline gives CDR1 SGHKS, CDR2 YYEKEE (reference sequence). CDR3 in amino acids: CASSFVSGYYTNYGYTF. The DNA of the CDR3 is TGTGCCAGCAGCTTCGTTTCGGGTTATTACACTAACTATGGCTACACCTTC.

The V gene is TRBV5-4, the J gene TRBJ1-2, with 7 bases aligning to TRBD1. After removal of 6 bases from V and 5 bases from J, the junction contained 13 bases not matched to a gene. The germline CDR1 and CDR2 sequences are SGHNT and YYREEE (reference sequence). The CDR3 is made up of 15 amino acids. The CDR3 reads CASTEAVGGNYGYTF. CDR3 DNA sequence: TGTGCCAGCACCGAGGCCGTAGGGGGCAATTATGGCTACACCTTC.

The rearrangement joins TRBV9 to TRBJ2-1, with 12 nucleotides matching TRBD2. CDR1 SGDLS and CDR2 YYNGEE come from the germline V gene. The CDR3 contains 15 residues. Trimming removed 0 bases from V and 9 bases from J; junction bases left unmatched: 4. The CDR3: CASSVGTSGESEQFF. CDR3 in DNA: TGTGCCAGCAGCGTAGGGACTAGCGGGGAGAGTGAGCAGTTCTTC.

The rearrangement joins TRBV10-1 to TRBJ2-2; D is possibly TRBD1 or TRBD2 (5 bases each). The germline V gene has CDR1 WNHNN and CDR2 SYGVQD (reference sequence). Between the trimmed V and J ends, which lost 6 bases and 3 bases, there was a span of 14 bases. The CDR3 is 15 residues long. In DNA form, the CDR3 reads TGCGCCAGCAGACCTCCGGGACCCGACACCGGGGAGCTGTTTTTT. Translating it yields CASRPPGPDTGELFF.

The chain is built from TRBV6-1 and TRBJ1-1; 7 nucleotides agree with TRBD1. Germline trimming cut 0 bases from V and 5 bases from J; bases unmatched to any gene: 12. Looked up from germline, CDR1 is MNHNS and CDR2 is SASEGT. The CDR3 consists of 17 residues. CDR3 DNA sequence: TGTGCCAGCAGTGAAGCGCTATCGGGAACAGGGGTGACTGAAGCTTTCTTT. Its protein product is CASSEALSGTGVTEAFF.

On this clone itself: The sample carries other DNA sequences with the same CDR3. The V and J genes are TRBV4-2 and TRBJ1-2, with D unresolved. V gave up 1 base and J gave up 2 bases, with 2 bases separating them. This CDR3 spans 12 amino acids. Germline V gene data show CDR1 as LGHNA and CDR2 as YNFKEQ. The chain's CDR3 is CASSQGNYGYTF. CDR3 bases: TGTGCCAGCAGCCAAGGGAACTATGGCTACACCTTC.

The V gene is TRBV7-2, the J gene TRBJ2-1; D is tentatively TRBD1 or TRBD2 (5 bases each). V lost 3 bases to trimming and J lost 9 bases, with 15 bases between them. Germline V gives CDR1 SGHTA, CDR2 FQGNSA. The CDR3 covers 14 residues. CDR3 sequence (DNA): TGTGCCAGCAGCTTTACTGGGACGGCCCGTGAGCAGTTCTTC. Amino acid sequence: CASSFTGTAREQFF.

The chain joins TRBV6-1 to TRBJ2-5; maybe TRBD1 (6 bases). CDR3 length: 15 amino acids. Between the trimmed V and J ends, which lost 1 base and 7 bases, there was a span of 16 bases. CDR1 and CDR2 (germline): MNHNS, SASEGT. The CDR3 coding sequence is TGTGCCAGCAGTGAAGGCCGGGCAGGGGTATGGACCCAGTACTTC. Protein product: CASSEGRAGVWTQYF.

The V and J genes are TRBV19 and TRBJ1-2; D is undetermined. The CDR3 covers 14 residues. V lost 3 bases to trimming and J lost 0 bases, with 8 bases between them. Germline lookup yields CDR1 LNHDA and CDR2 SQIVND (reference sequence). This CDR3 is CASSIGFSNYGYTF. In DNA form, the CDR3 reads TGTGCCAGTAGTATCGGGTTCTCTAACTATGGCTACACCTTC.

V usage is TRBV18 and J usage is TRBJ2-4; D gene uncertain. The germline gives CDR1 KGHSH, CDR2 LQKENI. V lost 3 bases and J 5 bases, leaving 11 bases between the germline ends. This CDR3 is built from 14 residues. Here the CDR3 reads CASSPRIPENIQYF. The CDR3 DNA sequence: TGTGCCAGCTCACCCCGTATCCCAGAAAACATTCAGTACTTC.

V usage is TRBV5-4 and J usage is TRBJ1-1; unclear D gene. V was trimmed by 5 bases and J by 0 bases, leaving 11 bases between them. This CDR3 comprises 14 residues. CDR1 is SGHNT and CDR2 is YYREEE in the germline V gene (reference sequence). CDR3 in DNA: TGTGCCAGCAGTTCGCCACCGGTGAACACTGAAGCTTTCTTT. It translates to CASSSPPVNTEAFF.

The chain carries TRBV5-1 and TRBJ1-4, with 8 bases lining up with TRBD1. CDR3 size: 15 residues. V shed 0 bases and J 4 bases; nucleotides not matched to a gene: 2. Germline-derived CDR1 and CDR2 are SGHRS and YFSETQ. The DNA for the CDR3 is TGCGCCAGCAGCTTGGGACAGGGGTTTAATGAAAAACTGTTTTTT. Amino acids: CASSLGQGFNEKLFF.

Here the CDR3 reads CASSPDRNEAFF. CDR3 DNA: TGTGCCAGCAGTCCTGACAGGAATGAAGCTTTCTTT. V usage is TRBV2 and J usage is TRBJ1-1, with D possibly TRBD1 on 6 matching bases. The CDR3 is made up of 12 amino acids. Trimming stripped 5 bases from V and 7 bases from J, with 11 bases between. Germline CDR1 reads SNHLY; CDR2 reads FYNNEI.

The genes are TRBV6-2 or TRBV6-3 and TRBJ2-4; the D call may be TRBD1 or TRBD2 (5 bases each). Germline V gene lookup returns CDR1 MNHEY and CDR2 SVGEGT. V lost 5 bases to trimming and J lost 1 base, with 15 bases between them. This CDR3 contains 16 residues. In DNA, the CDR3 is TGTGCCAGCAGTCCCCGGGGACGTTTGGCCAAAAACATTCAGTACTTC. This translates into CASSPRGRLAKNIQYF.

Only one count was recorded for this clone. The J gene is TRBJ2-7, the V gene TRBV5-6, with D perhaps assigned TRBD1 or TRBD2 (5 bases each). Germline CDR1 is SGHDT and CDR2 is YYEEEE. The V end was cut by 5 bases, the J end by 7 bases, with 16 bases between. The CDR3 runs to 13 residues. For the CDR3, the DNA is TGTGCCAGCAGTCTGGGGGATCTGGAAGAGCAGTACGTC. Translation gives CASSLGDLEEQYV.

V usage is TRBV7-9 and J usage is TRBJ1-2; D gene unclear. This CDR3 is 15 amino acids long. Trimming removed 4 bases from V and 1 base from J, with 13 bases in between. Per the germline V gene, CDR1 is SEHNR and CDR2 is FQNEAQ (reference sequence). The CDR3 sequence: CASSWKGLINYGYTF. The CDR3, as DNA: TGTGCCAGCAGCTGGAAAGGGTTGATTAACTATGGCTACACCTTC.